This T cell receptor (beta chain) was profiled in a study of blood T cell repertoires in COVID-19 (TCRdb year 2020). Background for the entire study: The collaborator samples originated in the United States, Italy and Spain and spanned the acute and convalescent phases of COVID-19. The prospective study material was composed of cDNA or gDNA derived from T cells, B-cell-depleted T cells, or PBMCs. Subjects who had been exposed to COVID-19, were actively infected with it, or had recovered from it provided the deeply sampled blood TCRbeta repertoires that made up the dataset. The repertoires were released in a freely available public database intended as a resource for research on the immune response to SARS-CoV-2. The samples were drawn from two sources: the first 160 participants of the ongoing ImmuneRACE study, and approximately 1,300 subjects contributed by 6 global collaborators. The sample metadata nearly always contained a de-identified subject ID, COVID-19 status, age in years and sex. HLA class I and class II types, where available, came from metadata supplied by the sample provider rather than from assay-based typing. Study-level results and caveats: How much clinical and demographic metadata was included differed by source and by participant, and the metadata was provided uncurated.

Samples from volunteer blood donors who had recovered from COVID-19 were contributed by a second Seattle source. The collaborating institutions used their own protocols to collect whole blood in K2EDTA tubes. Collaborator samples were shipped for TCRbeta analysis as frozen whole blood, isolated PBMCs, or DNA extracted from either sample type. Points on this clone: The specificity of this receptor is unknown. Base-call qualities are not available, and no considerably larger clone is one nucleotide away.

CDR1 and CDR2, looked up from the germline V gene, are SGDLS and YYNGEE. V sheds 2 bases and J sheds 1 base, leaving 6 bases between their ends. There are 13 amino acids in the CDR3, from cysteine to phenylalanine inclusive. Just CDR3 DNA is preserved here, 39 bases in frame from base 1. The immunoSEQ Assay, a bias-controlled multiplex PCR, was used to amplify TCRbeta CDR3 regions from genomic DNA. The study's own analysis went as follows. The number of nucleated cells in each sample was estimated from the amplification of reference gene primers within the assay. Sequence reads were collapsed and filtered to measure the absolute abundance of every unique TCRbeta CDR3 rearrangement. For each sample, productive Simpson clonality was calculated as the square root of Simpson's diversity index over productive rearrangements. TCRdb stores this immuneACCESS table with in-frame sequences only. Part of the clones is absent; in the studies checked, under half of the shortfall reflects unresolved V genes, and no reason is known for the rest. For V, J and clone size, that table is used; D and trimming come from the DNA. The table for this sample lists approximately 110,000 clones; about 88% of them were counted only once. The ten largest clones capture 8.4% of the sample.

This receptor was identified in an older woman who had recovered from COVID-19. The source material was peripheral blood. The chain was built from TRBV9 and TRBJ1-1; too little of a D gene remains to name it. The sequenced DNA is TGTGCCAGCAGCGTTCATCAGAACACTGAAGCTTTCTTT. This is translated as CASSVHQNTEAFF.